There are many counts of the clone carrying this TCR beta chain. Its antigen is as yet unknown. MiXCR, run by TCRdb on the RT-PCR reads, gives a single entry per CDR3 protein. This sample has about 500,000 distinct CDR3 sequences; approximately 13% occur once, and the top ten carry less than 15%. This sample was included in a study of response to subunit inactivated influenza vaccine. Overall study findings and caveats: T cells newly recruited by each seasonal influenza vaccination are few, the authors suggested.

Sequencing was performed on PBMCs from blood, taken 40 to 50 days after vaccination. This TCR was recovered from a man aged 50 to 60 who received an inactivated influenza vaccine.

CDR3 in amino acids: CASSFTSGSNNEQFF. The CDR3, as DNA: TGCGCCAGCAGCTTCACTAGCGGGAGTAACAATGAGCAGTTCTTC. The rearrangement links TRBV5-1 to TRBJ2-1, with TRBD2 matching 11 bases. The CDR3 runs to 15 residues. CDR1 and CDR2 from the germline V gene are SGHRS and YFSETQ. Trimming took 2 bases from V and 5 from J; bases not matched to a gene: 3.